A selection of T cell receptor beta chains follows, all from one sample in a study of T cells after yellow fever vaccination. Each CDR3 protein is one row after TCRdb ran MiXCR on the 5' RACE reads. The data contain around 550,000 distinct CDR3 sequences, less than 20% of them singletons. This specimen consisted of PBMCs, obtained 15 days after the yellow fever booster vaccination. Receptors originate from a man aged 25-45 years who received the YFV17D yellow fever vaccine. The CDR3 runs from the conserved cysteine through the conserved F or W. The D gene is left open where the match is weak. The listing skips clone size in some rows; elsewhere it reads once, few, many or a size class.

cdr3_aa cdr3_nt v_call d_call clone_size j_call
CASSRAGNTGELFF TGCGCCAGCAGTAGGGCAGGGAACACCGGGGAGCTGTTTTTT TRBV5-1 NA NA TRBJ2-2
CSARGERTYNEQFF TGCAGTGCCCGGGGAGAGCGGACCTACAATGAGCAGTTCTTC TRBV20-1 NA few TRBJ2-1
CASSLERSLMENEQFF TGTGCCAGCAGCTTAGAGAGGTCCCTCATGGAGAATGAGCAGTTCTTC TRBV7-6 NA few TRBJ2-1
CAWSVGRGETQYF TGTGCCTGGAGTGTGGGGAGGGGTGAGACCCAGTACTTC TRBV30 TRBD2 few TRBJ2-5
CASSQGGTEAFF TGTGCCAGCAGCCAAGGGGGCACTGAAGCTTTCTTT TRBV3-1 NA many TRBJ1-1
CASSLAGVQGELFF TGTGCCAGCAGCTTGGCAGGGGTCCAAGGGGAGCTGTTTTTT TRBV5-8 NA NA TRBJ2-2
CASSQEPRSEQYF TGCGCCAGCAGCCAAGAGCCACGGAGCGAGCAGTACTTC TRBV4-3 NA few TRBJ2-7
CSATERASYEQYF TGCAGTGCTACAGAGCGGGCCTCCTACGAGCAGTACTTC TRBV20-1 NA few TRBJ2-7
CASSSKQGNTEAFF TGCGCCAGCAGCTCGAAACAGGGGAACACTGAAGCTTTCTTT TRBV5-1 NA NA TRBJ1-1
CASSLEGGGQYF TGTGCCAGCAGCTTAGAAGGGGGCGGGCAGTACTTC TRBV7-2 TRBD1 few TRBJ2-7
CASSVVAGNTDTQYF TGTGCCAGCAGCGTAGTGGCGGGAAACACAGATACGCAGTATTTT TRBV9 NA NA TRBJ2-3
CASSISEGFQETQYF TGTGCCAGCAGTATCTCGGAGGGCTTCCAAGAGACCCAGTACTTC TRBV6-5 NA NA TRBJ2-5
CARSLEASGGDTQYF TGCGCCAGGAGCTTGGAGGCTAGCGGAGGGGATACGCAGTATTTT TRBV5-1 TRBD2 NA TRBJ2-3
CSATILPEADTDTQYF TGCAGTGCTACTATTCTTCCCGAAGCGGACACAGATACGCAGTATTTT TRBV20-1 NA NA TRBJ2-3
CASSQVGGVDEKLFF TGCGCCAGCAGCCAAGTAGGTGGGGTGGATGAAAAACTGTTTTTT TRBV4-3 NA NA TRBJ1-4
CASSQLKANYGYTF TGCGCCAGCAGCCAACTCAAAGCTAACTATGGCTACACCTTC TRBV4-3 NA few TRBJ1-2
CASSQVWAGRDTQYF TGTGCCAGCAGCCAAGTTTGGGCAGGTCGAGATACGCAGTATTTT TRBV14 NA NA TRBJ2-3
CASSQDVWREGGNEQFF TGCGCCAGCAGCCAAGATGTTTGGCGGGAGGGGGGGAATGAGCAGTTCTTC TRBV4-3 TRBD2 few TRBJ2-1
CASSDTGRQETQYF TGTGCCAGCTCGGATACCGGGAGGCAAGAGACCCAGTACTTC TRBV18 TRBD2 few TRBJ2-5